These T cell receptor beta chains were read from a single sample in a study of response to subunit inactivated influenza vaccine. TCRdb fed the RT-PCR reads into MiXCR, producing one record per CDR3 protein. The sample carries approximately 200,000 distinct CDR3 sequences, around 15% recorded once. This material consisted of CD8+ T cells sorted from PBMCs, taken roughly 5 days after vaccination. The receptors come from a man aged 50 to 60 who received an inactivated influenza vaccine. Both conserved end residues are part of each CDR3. The D gene is left open where the match is weak. Rows may omit the clone size; those that give it use once, few, many or a size class.

V	D	size	J	DNA	CDR3
TRBV28	NA	NA	TRBJ1-5	TGTGCCAGCAGCTCGCAGGGCTGGCAGCCCCAGCATTTT	CASSSQGWQPQHF
TRBV11-2	NA	NA	TRBJ2-7	TGTGCCAGCAGCTTAGTGGTAAACTACGAGCAGTACTTC	CASSLVVNYEQYF
TRBV24-1	NA	NA	TRBJ1-1	TGTGCCACCAGTGATTTGCAGGGGAAAGCTTTCTTT	CATSDLQGKAFF
TRBV9	TRBD2	NA	TRBJ2-5	TGTGCCAGCAGCGAGCAAGCGGGAGAGGCAGAGACCCAGTACTTC	CASSEQAGEAETQYF
TRBV30	TRBD1	NA	TRBJ2-2	TGTGCCTGGGGGACAGGGTACCGCGGGGAGCTGTTTTTT	CAWGTGYRGELFF
TRBV12-3/TRBV12-4	NA	NA	TRBJ1-1	TGTGCCAGCAGTTTAGCCCCGACAGCGAACACTGAAGCTTTCTTT	CASSLAPTANTEAFF
TRBV7-9	TRBD1	few	TRBJ2-2	TGTGCCAGCAGCTTAGTAGGGACAGGGAAGAACACCGGGGAGCTGTTTTTT	CASSLVGTGKNTGELFF
TRBV2	TRBD2	NA	TRBJ2-1	TGTGCCAGCAGTGAACTTATAGCGGGGGTGGAAGTAGTTTACAATGAGCAGTTCTTC	CASSELIAGVEVVYNEQFF
TRBV6-2/TRBV6-3	NA	many	TRBJ2-2	TGTGCCAGCAGTTACGAAGAACACCACACCGGGGAGCTGTTTTTT	CASSYEEHHTGELFF
TRBV10-3	TRBD1	NA	TRBJ2-3	TGTGCCATCAGGCTTCCTGAGGGGGCAGGAACGCAGTATTTT	CAIRLPEGAGTQYF
TRBV25-1	NA	few	TRBJ2-1	TGTGCCAGCAGTGTTAGCAGCTATGAGCAGTTCTTC	CASSVSSYEQFF
TRBV4-3	NA	NA	TRBJ2-7	TGCGCCAGCAGCCACGATGTAGGGCTCGGTTACGAGCAGTACTTC	CASSHDVGLGYEQYF
TRBV9	NA	few	TRBJ2-1	TGTGCCAGCAGCGTTACGGTCAATGAGCAGTTCTTC	CASSVTVNEQFF
TRBV3-1	NA	many	TRBJ2-1	TGCGCCAGCAGCCAAGGTGGGGGGAATGAGCAGTTCTTC	CASSQGGGNEQFF
TRBV6-2/TRBV6-3	TRBD2	NA	TRBJ2-2	TGTGCCAGCAGTCATTTTGGAATAGCGGGGGCCCGAAGATCGAACACCGGGGAGCTGTTTTTT	CASSHFGIAGARRSNTGELFF
TRBV7-6	TRBD2	NA	TRBJ2-3	TGTGCCAGCAGCCCGCTAGGTAGCGGGGGCCTGTCAACAGATACGCAGTATTTT	CASSPLGSGGLSTDTQYF